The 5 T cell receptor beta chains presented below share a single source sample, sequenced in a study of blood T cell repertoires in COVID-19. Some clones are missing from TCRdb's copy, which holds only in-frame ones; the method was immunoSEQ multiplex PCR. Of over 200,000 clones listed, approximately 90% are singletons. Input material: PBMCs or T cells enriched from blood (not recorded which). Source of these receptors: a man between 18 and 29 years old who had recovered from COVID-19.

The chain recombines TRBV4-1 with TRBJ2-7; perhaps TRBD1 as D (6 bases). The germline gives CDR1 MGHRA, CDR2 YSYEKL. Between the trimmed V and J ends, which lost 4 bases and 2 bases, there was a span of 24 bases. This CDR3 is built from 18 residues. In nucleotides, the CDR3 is TGCGCCAGCAGCCTCCTCTCCCTACAGGGAGCATCAGCCTACGAGCAGTACTTC. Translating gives CASSLLSLQGASAYEQYF.

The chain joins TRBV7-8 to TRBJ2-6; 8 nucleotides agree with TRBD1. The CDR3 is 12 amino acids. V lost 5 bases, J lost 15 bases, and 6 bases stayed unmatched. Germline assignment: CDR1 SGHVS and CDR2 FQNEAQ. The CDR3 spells CASSREGQDLTF. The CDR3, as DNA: TGTGCCAGCAGCCGAGAGGGACAGGACCTGACTTTC.

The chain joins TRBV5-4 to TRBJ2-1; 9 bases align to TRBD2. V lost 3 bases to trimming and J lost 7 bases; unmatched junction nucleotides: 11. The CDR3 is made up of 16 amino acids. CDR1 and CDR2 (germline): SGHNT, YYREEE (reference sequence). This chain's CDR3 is CASSSGGLAGRNEQFF. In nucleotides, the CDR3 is TGTGCCAGCAGCTCGGGCGGGCTAGCGGGGAGGAATGAGCAGTTCTTC. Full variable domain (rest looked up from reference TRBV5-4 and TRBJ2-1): ETGVTQSPTHLIKTRGQQVTLRCSSQSGHNTVSWYQQALGQGPQFIFQYYREEENGRGNFPPRFSGLQFPNYSSELNVNALELDDSALYLCASSSGGLAGRNEQFFGPGTRLTVL.

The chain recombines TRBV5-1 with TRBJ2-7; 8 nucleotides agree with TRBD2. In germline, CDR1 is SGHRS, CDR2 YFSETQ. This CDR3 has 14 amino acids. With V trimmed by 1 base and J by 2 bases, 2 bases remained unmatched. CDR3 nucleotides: TGCGCCAGCAGCTTGACTAGCGGACCCTACGAGCAGTACTTC. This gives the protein CASSLTSGPYEQYF.

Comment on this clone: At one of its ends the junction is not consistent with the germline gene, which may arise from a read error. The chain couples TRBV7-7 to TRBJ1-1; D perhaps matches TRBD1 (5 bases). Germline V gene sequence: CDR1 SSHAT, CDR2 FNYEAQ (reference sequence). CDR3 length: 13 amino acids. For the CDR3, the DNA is TGTGCTAGCAGCTCAGACAGGAACACTGAAGCTTTCTTT. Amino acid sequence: CASSSDRNTEAFF.